This entry lists 30 T cell receptor beta chains sequenced from one sample in a study of technical replicates of blood from a handful of donors. Only in-frame clones appear in the TCRdb table, and some are missing; sequencing was by immunoSEQ multiplex PCR. The sample lists some 79,000 clones; 90% to 95% were seen once. The source material was T cells isolated from PBMCs. These receptors were obtained from a human donor in good health.

This clone came up once. CDR3 nucleotides: TGTGCCTGGACAGTTGGAGGCACAGATACGCAGTATTTT. Protein product: CAWTVGGTDTQYF. The chain uses TRBV30 and TRBJ2-3; D is ambiguous. V gave up 4 bases and J gave up 1 base, with 9 bases separating them. CDR1 is GTSNPN and CDR2 is SVGIG in the germline V gene (reference sequence). This CDR3 contains 13 residues.

This clone was detected once. V and J are TRBV6-4 and TRBJ2-3, with D perhaps matching TRBD2 (5 bases). Germline V gene data show CDR1 as MRHNA and CDR2 as SNTAGT. Trimming took 6 bases from V and 5 from J, leaving 18 bases between them. There are 15 residues in the CDR3. The DNA for the CDR3 is TGTGCCAGCAGGCTGACTAATAGCGTCGGAGATACGCAGTATTTT. This gives the protein CASRLTNSVGDTQYF.

The chain's CDR3 is CSVVGRDRGNGTEAFF. In DNA form, the CDR3 reads TGCAGCGTTGTGGGTCGGGACAGGGGAAATGGCACTGAAGCTTTCTTT. This chain links TRBV29-1 with TRBJ1-1, with 10 positions matching TRBD1. Germline loops: CDR1 SQVTM, CDR2 ANQGSEA. V shed 4 bases and J 4 bases; nucleotides not matched to a gene: 12. The CDR3 runs 16 residues. Supplemented by reference TRBV29-1 and TRBJ1-1, the full variable domain reads SAVISQKPSRDICQRGTSLTIQCQVDSQVTMMFWYRQQPGQSLTLIATANQGSEATYESGFVIDKFPISRPNLTFSTLTVSNMSPEDSSIYLCSVVGRDRGNGTEAFFGQGTRLTVV.

This clone was observed once. V and J are TRBV6-6 and TRBJ2-3; D unresolved. This CDR3 comprises 12 residues. The V and J ends lost 7 bases and 6 bases respectively, with 11 bases between them. CDR1 and CDR2 from the germline V gene are MNHNY and SVGAGI (reference sequence). The CDR3, as DNA: TGTGCCAGCACCTCAATCCGGGATACGCAGTATTTT. The encoded protein is CASTSIRDTQYF.

The chain carries TRBV25-1 and TRBJ2-7; 7 bases map to TRBD1. J gave up 3 bases and V 2 bases, and 7 bases lay outside the gene matches. The CDR3 is 15 residues long. In germline, CDR1 is MGHDK, CDR2 SYGVNS. CDR3 DNA: TGTGCCAGCAGTGAAGGGGCGACAGGGCGCTACGAGCAGTACTTC. It translates to CASSEGATGRYEQYF.

The chain has TRBV7-9 and TRBJ2-7; 10 bases are shared with TRBD2. V was clipped by 6 bases and J by 4 bases; unmatched bases: 9. Germline loops: CDR1 SEHNR, CDR2 FQNEAQ (reference sequence). The CDR3 runs 15 residues. The DNA of the CDR3 is TGTGCCAGCAGGGGGCCGGGACTAGCGACATACGAGCAGTACTTC. Its translation: CASRGPGLATYEQYF.

The V gene is TRBV29-1, the J gene TRBJ1-1; TRBD1 matches at 7 bases. Germline V gene data show CDR1 as SQVTM and CDR2 as ANQGSEA. The CDR3 covers 15 residues. Trimming removed 4 bases from V and 3 bases from J; junction bases left unmatched: 11. In DNA form, the CDR3 reads TGCAGCGTTGTACCGGCAGGGGGAAAGGACACTGAAGCTTTCTTT. It yields the protein CSVVPAGGKDTEAFF.

This clone appeared a single time. The genes are TRBV28 and TRBJ2-1, with 8 positions matching TRBD1. The germline V gene encodes CDR1 MDHEN and CDR2 SYDVKM. The CDR3 loop spans 16 amino acids. V lost 2 bases, J lost 5 bases, and 8 bases stayed unmatched. The CDR3 sequence: CASSLVSRGPNNEQFF. The CDR3 DNA reads TGTGCCAGCAGTTTAGTGAGCAGGGGGCCTAACAATGAGCAGTTCTTC.

The V call is TRBV4-1, the J call TRBJ2-5; 9 nucleotides line up with TRBD2. V lost 3 bases and J lost 5; bases outside the gene matches: 16. The CDR3 length is 18 residues. Germline CDR1 and CDR2: MGHRA and YSYEKL. The CDR3 is CASSHPSPPREGHETQYF. The DNA of the CDR3 is TGCGCCAGCAGCCACCCAAGTCCGCCGCGGGAGGGCCACGAGACCCAGTACTTC.

In regard to this clone: Its ends do not fully match the called genes, so a read error is possible. CDR3 DNA sequence: TGTGCCATCAGTGAGGAGGCGGGGGTGCTGTTTTTT. Encoded protein: CAISEEAGVLFF. The chain recombines TRBV10-3 with TRBJ2-2; TRBD2 aligns across 7 bases. The CDR3 has 12 residues. The germline gives CDR1 ENHRY, CDR2 SYGVKD.

J is TRBJ2-5 and V is TRBV27, with D perhaps matching TRBD1 (5 bases). The germline V gene encodes CDR1 MNHEY and CDR2 SMNVEV (reference sequence). V lost 2 bases and J 7 bases, leaving 11 bases between the germline ends. The CDR3 is 13 residues long. CDR3: CASSLGASGTQYF. The CDR3 coding sequence is TGTGCCAGCAGTTTAGGGGCGTCGGGGACCCAGTACTTC.

V is TRBV5-1 and J is TRBJ2-7; 7 bases match TRBD1. The CDR3 has 14 amino acids. Per germline, CDR1 SGHRS and CDR2 YFSETQ. V lost 2 bases to trimming and J lost 2 bases; unmatched junction nucleotides: 4. CDR3 residues: CASSFGTVPYEQYF. The CDR3 DNA reads TGCGCCAGCAGCTTCGGGACAGTTCCCTACGAGCAGTACTTC.

The chain links TRBV9 to TRBJ2-3, with TRBD2 matching 9 bases. Per germline, CDR1 SGDLS and CDR2 YYNGEE. J gave up 2 bases and V 4 bases, and 8 bases lay outside the gene matches. The CDR3 is 16 amino acids. CDR3 residues: CASSSSLAGTTDTQYF. CDR3 nucleotides: TGTGCCAGCAGCTCCTCCCTAGCGGGAACCACAGATACGCAGTATTTT.

The chain combines TRBV28 with TRBJ1-2, with D maybe TRBD1 (6 bases). The CDR3 has 13 amino acids. V dropped 6 bases and J dropped 5 bases, with 13 bases sitting between them. Germline V gives CDR1 MDHEN, CDR2 SYDVKM. CDR3 nucleotides: TGTGCCAGCAGCGTTGGGACACCGTATGGCTACACCTTC. This sequence encodes CASSVGTPYGYTF.

V and J are TRBV5-1 and TRBJ2-7; TRBD2 aligns across 16 bases. The germline CDR1 and CDR2 sequences are SGHRS and YFSETQ. The CDR3 length is 18 residues. J was trimmed by 5 bases and V by 0 bases; bases with no gene match: 8. Here the CDR3 DNA reads TGCGCCAGCAGCTTGGAGGGGACTAGCGGGAGGGCCGTGAACGAGCAGTACTTC. This gives the protein CASSLEGTSGRAVNEQYF.

The V gene is TRBV6-1, the J gene TRBJ1-2; no firm D call. Germline V gene data show CDR1 as MNHNS and CDR2 as SASEGT. The CDR3 is 16 residues long. V shed 2 bases and J shed 1 base, with 14 bases lying between them. In nucleotides, the CDR3 is TGTGCCAGCAGTGAATATAATCCAGGCCTTAACTATGGCTACACCTTC. Its protein product is CASSEYNPGLNYGYTF.

The chain links TRBV14 to TRBJ2-7; 9 nucleotides line up with TRBD2. Trimming at V came to 3 bases and at J to 3 bases, leaving 6 bases not matched to a gene. CDR3 length: 15 amino acids. CDR1 and CDR2 (germline): SGHDN, FVKESK. In nucleotides, the CDR3 is TGTGCCAGCAGCCATCGAGCGGGAGGCAGCTACGAGCAGTACTTC. Protein product: CASSHRAGGSYEQYF. Full variable domain (remainder filled in from reference TRBV14 and TRBJ2-7): EAGVTQFPSHSVIEKGQTVTLRCDPISGHDNLYWYRRVMGKEIKFLLHFVKESKQDESGMPNNRFLAERTGGTYSTLKVQPAELEDSGVYFCASSHRAGGSYEQYFGPGTRLTVT.

The chain links TRBV7-9 to TRBJ1-5; possibly TRBD1 for D (5 bases). This CDR3 contains 16 residues. Per germline, CDR1 SEHNR and CDR2 FQNEAQ (reference sequence). Trimming took off 2 bases at V and 3 bases at J, with 14 bases between the two ends. CDR3 sequence: CASSLSGDAINQPQHF. DNA of the CDR3: TGTGCCAGCAGCTTAAGCGGGGACGCCATCAATCAGCCCCAGCATTTT.

The V call is TRBV6-5, the J call TRBJ1-1; 7 nucleotides line up with TRBD1. This CDR3 has 14 residues. Trimming at V came to 7 bases and at J to 7 bases, leaving 12 bases not matched to a gene. Germline V gene data show CDR1 as MNHEY and CDR2 as SVGAGI. CDR3 in amino acids: CASNLIKGADEAFF. The CDR3 bases are TGTGCCAGCAACCTAATCAAGGGGGCAGATGAAGCTTTCTTT.

The chain joins TRBV27 to TRBJ2-1; no reliable D call. Trimming pared 8 bases from V and 9 bases from J, leaving 14 bases between. Germline lookup yields CDR1 MNHEY and CDR2 SMNVEV (reference sequence). CDR3 length: 12 amino acids. The chain's CDR3 is CASAIEPGEQFF. As DNA, the CDR3 is TGTGCCAGCGCCATCGAACCAGGTGAGCAGTTCTTC.

The chain carries TRBV25-1 and TRBJ1-1; TRBD1 agrees at 7 bases. In germline, CDR1 is MGHDK, CDR2 SYGVNS. V lost 1 base and J lost 11; bases outside the gene matches: 13. The length of the CDR3 is 15 residues. CDR3 sequence: CASSEFRTGALGAFF. The CDR3 coding sequence is TGTGCCAGCAGTGAATTCCGGACAGGAGCTTTGGGGGCTTTCTTT. The full variable domain, completed using reference TRBV25-1 and TRBJ1-1, is EADIYQTPRYLVIGTGKKITLECSQTMGHDKMYWYQQDPGMELHLIHYSYGVNSTEKGDLSSESTVSRIRTEHFPLTLESARPSHTSQYLCASSEFRTGALGAFFGQGTRLTVV.

This sequence joins TRBV7-9 and TRBJ2-7; 11 positions match TRBD1. Germline CDR1 is SEHNR and CDR2 is FQNEAQ (reference sequence). V trimming: 7 bases; J trimming: 4 bases; junction bases outside the gene matches: 9. This CDR3 comprises 15 residues. The CDR3 is CASTLRTGGIYEQYF. DNA for the CDR3: TGTGCCAGCACCCTCCGGACAGGGGGCATATACGAGCAGTACTTC.

The V and J genes are TRBV28 and TRBJ1-2; 7 nucleotides line up with TRBD1. V lost 5 bases, J lost 7 bases, and 10 bases stayed unmatched. Germline V gene sequence: CDR1 MDHEN, CDR2 SYDVKM. The CDR3 loop spans 14 amino acids. The CDR3, as DNA: TGTGCCAGCAGTCCCGGGACAGCGGCGCGTGGCTACACCTTC. Translated: CASSPGTAARGYTF.

The CDR3 bases are TGTGCCAGCACCTCGGACAGGGAAAAAGGTTATCAGCCCCAGCATTTT. The encoded protein is CASTSDREKGYQPQHF. The rearrangement uses TRBV28 and TRBJ1-5, with 8 bases lining up with TRBD1. This CDR3 region has 16 residues. Per the germline V gene, CDR1 is MDHEN and CDR2 is SYDVKM. V gave up 7 bases and J gave up 5 bases; unmatched junction bases: 13.

The genes are TRBV18 and TRBJ1-2; D may be TRBD1 (5 bases). V lost 5 bases and J lost 3, with 10 bases in between. This CDR3 contains 13 residues. CDR1 and CDR2 (germline): KGHSH, LQKENI. The CDR3 nucleotides are TGTGCCAGCTCATCGGGCAGGGACTATGGCTACACCTTC. Translated: CASSSGRDYGYTF.

CDR3 loop: CASSFKSGTENYGYTF. In DNA form, the CDR3 reads TGTGCCAGCAGCTTCAAATCCGGGACAGAGAACTATGGCTACACCTTC. The gene calls are TRBV11-2 and TRBJ1-2, with 7 bases lining up with TRBD1. J gave up 2 bases and V 3 bases, and 9 bases lay outside the gene matches. Germline V gives CDR1 SGHAT, CDR2 FQNNGV. This CDR3 contains 16 residues.

The genes are TRBV11-3 and TRBJ1-1; D call uncertain. Per the germline V gene, CDR1 is SGHNT and CDR2 is YENEEA. V lost 5 bases, J lost 11 bases, and 15 bases lay in between. The CDR3 is 12 residues long. As DNA, the CDR3 is TGTGCCAGCAGCAACCGACACGAATGGGCTTTCTTT. Its protein product is CASSNRHEWAFF. Supplemented by reference TRBV11-3 and TRBJ1-1, the full variable domain reads EAGVVQSPRYKIIEKKQPVAFWCNPISGHNTLYWYLQNLGQGPELLIRYENEEAVDDSQLPKDRFSAERLKGVDSTLKIQPAELGDSAVYLCASSNRHEWAFFGQGTRLTVV.

The genes are TRBV28 and TRBJ2-2; 7 bases align to TRBD2. V trimming: 7 bases; J trimming: 0 bases; junction bases outside the gene matches: 8. Germline CDR1 is MDHEN and CDR2 is SYDVKM. CDR3 length: 16 residues. CDR3 sequence: CASTLASGANTGELFF. CDR3 DNA: TGTGCCAGCACTCTTGCTAGCGGAGCGAACACCGGGGAGCTGTTTTTT.

The rearrangement uses TRBV14 and TRBJ1-2, with D tentatively TRBD1 (5 bases). V was trimmed by 6 bases and J by 1 base, leaving 9 bases between them. The germline V gene encodes CDR1 SGHDN and CDR2 FVKESK. This CDR3 contains 13 residues. The CDR3 sequence: CASSTTDNYGYTF. CDR3 sequence (DNA): TGTGCCAGCAGTACGACAGATAACTATGGCTACACCTTC.

The chain employs TRBV11-2 and TRBJ2-3; D unresolved. V shed 5 bases and J shed 1 base, with 13 bases lying between them. CDR3 size: 15 residues. Germline V gene lookup returns CDR1 SGHAT and CDR2 FQNNGV. In DNA form, the CDR3 reads TGTGCCAGCAGCGGTCCTGGTCGCGGCACAGATACGCAGTATTTT. Amino acids: CASSGPGRGTDTQYF.